One and the same sample provided the 9 T cell receptor beta chains below, sequenced in a study of metastatic and nonmetastatic thyroid tumors. Among the patients, none had received any treatment before thyroid surgery. TCRdb re-analyzed the PCR reads through MiXCR. The profile covers fewer than 40,000 clones, with 20% to 25% appearing a single time and approximately 3% taken by the ten largest. Sequenced: tumor tissue. Every receptor here comes from a male donor with papillary thyroid cancer or a benign thyroid nodule (not recorded which). Some clones in this sample may be carry-over from other donors' samples.

By share, this clone ranks as medium-sized. The V and J genes are TRBV7-9 and TRBJ2-7; no reliable D call. The CDR3 sequence is 12 residues long. CDR1 is SEHNR, CDR2 FQNEAQ, per germline (reference sequence). Trimming took 5 bases from V and 5 from J, leaving 10 bases between them. DNA for the CDR3: TGTGCCAGCAGCCCACCTCACAACGAGCAGTACTTC. Translation gives CASSPPHNEQYF.

The chain joins TRBV28 to TRBJ2-1; D remains ambiguous. The CDR3 sequence is 13 residues long. CDR1 and CDR2 (germline): MDHEN, SYDVKM. The CDR3 nucleotides read TGTGTCATCGGGTGGAGCTCCTACAATGAGCAGTTCTTC. Translated, it gives CVIGWSSYNEQFF. Supplemented by reference TRBV28 and TRBJ2-1, the full variable domain reads DVKVTQSSRYLVKRTGEKVFLECVQDMDHENMFWYRQDPGLGLRLIYFSYDVKMKEKGDIPEGYSVSREKKERFSLILESASTNQTSMYLCVIGWSSYNEQFFGPGTRLTVL.

This clone was seen ten or more times. V usage is TRBV7-9 and J usage is TRBJ2-7; TRBD1 might be the D (6 bases). Germline CDR1 is SEHNR and CDR2 is FQNEAQ (reference sequence). The CDR3 sequence is 15 residues long. Trimming took 4 bases from V and 2 from J, leaving 15 bases between them. Written as DNA, the CDR3 is TGTGCCAGCAGCTCCTGGACAGAGGCGGCCTACGAGCAGTACTTC. Protein product: CASSSWTEAAYEQYF.

This clone was seen ten or more times. The rearrangement joins TRBV5-1 to TRBJ2-1; TRBD2 matches 12 bases. CDR1 is SGHRS, CDR2 YFSETQ, per germline. CDR3 length equals 18 residues. The V gene end was trimmed by 1 base and the J gene end by 0 bases; junction bases not matched to a gene: 5. Here the CDR3 reads CASSLLLAGGTSYNEQFF. The CDR3 nucleotides are TGCGCCAGCAGCTTGTTACTAGCGGGAGGCACCTCCTACAATGAGCAGTTCTTC.

The rearrangement uses TRBV24-1 and TRBJ2-1, with TRBD2 matching over 12 bases. With 2 bases clipped from V and 8 bases from J, the junction kept 6 bases outside the gene matches. The CDR3 consists of 16 residues. The germline gives CDR1 KGHDR, CDR2 SFDVKD. The CDR3 protein is CATSDSTSGRNYEQFF. CDR3 sequence (DNA): TGTGCCACCAGTGATTCCACTAGCGGGAGGAATTATGAGCAGTTCTTC.

The gene calls are TRBV13 and TRBJ1-1; the D is unclear. V lost 1 base to trimming and J lost 6 bases, with 6 bases between them. The CDR3 is made up of 12 amino acids. CDR1 is PRHDT, CDR2 FYEKMQ, per germline (reference sequence). CDR3 sequence: CASSLAGSEAFF. CDR3 nucleotides: TGTGCCAGCAGCTTAGCCGGGTCTGAAGCTTTCTTT. Supplemented by reference TRBV13 and TRBJ1-1, the full variable domain reads AAGVIQSPRHLIKEKRETATLKCYPIPRHDTVYWYQQGPGQDPQFLISFYEKMQSDKGSIPDRFSAQQFSDYHSELNMSSLELGDSALYFCASSLAGSEAFFGQGTRLTVV.

With respect to this clone: A clone one base away is much larger, so this may be a read error. Other DNA sequences in this specimen translate into the identical CDR3. The chain combines TRBV3-1 with TRBJ1-1; D is possibly TRBD1 (5 bases). V lost 5 bases to trimming and J lost 5 bases, with 15 bases between them. The CDR3 totals 14 residues. CDR1 is LGHDT and CDR2 is YNNKEL in the germline V gene (reference sequence). The CDR3 DNA reads TGTGCCAGCAGCAAAAGGCGGGGGGGAACTGAAGCTTTCTTT. It yields the protein CASSKRRGGTEAFF.

In its sample, this clone was seen many times. V and J are TRBV20-1 and TRBJ2-2; a weak D match, TRBD1 (5 bases). The CDR3 extends over 15 amino acids. Germline CDR1 DFQATT, CDR2 SNEGSKA (reference sequence). V shed 4 bases and J shed 1 base, with 13 bases lying between them. The CDR3 sequence is CSATPGQKNTGELFF. In nucleotides, the CDR3 is TGCAGTGCTACCCCAGGGCAGAAGAACACCGGGGAGCTGTTTTTT.

This clone was seen many times. J is TRBJ1-4 and V is TRBV15, with D maybe TRBD1 (6 bases). The ends were cut back, 3 bases at V and 4 bases at J, with 12 bases in the middle. CDR3 size: 15 residues. Germline CDR1 LNHNV, CDR2 YYDKDF (reference sequence). The chain's CDR3 is CATSSNGQLNEKLFF. The CDR3 DNA reads TGTGCCACCAGCAGTAACGGACAGCTTAATGAAAAACTGTTTTTT.